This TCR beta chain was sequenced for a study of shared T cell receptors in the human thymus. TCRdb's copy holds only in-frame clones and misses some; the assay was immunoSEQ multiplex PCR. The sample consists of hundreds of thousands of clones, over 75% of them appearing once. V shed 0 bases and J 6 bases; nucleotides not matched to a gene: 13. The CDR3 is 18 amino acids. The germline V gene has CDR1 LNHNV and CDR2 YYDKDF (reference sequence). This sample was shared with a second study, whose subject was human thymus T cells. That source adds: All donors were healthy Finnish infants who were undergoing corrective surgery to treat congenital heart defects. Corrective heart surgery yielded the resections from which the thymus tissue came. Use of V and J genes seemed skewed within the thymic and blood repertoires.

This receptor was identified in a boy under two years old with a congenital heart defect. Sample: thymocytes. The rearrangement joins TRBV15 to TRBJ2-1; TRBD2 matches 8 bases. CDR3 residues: CATSRDRDGSGRGNEQFF. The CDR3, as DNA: TGTGCCACCAGCAGAGATCGGGACGGGAGCGGGAGAGGCAATGAGCAGTTCTTC.